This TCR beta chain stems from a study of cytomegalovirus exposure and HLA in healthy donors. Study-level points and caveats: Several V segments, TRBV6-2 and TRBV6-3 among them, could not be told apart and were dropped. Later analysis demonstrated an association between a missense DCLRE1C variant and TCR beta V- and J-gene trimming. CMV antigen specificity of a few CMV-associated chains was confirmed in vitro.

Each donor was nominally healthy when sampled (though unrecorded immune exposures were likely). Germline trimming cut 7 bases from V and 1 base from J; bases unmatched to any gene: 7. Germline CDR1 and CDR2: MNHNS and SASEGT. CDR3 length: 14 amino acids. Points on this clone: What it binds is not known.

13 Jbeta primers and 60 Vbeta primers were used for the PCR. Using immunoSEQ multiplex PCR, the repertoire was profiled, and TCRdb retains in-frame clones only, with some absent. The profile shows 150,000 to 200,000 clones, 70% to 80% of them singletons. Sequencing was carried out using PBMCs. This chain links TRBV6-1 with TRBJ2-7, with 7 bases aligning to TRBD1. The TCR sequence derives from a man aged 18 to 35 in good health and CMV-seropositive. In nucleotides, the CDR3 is TGTGCCAGCAAGGGGGCACAGATGTCCTACGAGCAGTACTTC. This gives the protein CASKGAQMSYEQYF.